The text below deals with one T cell receptor (beta chain). PCR used 60 Vbeta primers and 13 Jbeta primers. Some clones are missing from TCRdb's copy, which holds only in-frame ones; the method was immunoSEQ multiplex PCR. The sample has roughly 69,000 clones; approximately 73% are singletons. This sample stems from a study of cytomegalovirus exposure and HLA in healthy donors. V was pared by 4 bases and J by 3 bases, with 12 bases of the junction left unmatched. This CDR3 contains 16 residues. Germline V gives CDR1 LNHDA, CDR2 SQIVND (reference sequence). This receptor was obtained from a man aged 50 to 59 in good health and CMV-seronegative. This chain joins TRBV19 and TRBJ2-7; 7 bases line up with TRBD1. The sample consisted of PBMCs. The CDR3 is CASSTSWTGLLYEQYF. The CDR3, as DNA: TGTGCCAGTAGTACCTCTTGGACAGGCCTCCTCTACGAGCAGTACTTC.